The rows below give T cell receptor beta chains drawn from one sample of a study of blood T cell repertoires in COVID-19. Only in-frame clones appear in the TCRdb table, and some are missing; sequencing was by immunoSEQ multiplex PCR. The data hold tens of thousands of clones, with around 91% observed a single time. The sequenced material came from peripheral blood. These receptors were obtained from a man aged 50 to 60 with active COVID-19. Each CDR3 is given with its conserved first and last residue. D genes are given only for firm matches.

d_call j_call v_call cdr3_aa
NA TRBJ1-1 TRBV29-1 CSVGRGLSRTEAFF
TRBD1 TRBJ1-3 TRBV10-3 CAISGPQGARGNTIYF
TRBD1 TRBJ1-2 TRBV4-1 CASSQDILAGGANYGYTF
NA TRBJ2-4 TRBV9 CASSEAGSAFDIQYF
NA TRBJ2-6 TRBV9 CASSGNPPGSGANVLTF
NA TRBJ2-7 TRBV27 CASSLRGGLPPYEQYF
NA TRBJ1-1 TRBV7-3 CASSQQEGVAFF
NA TRBJ1-1 TRBV19 CASSIERYTEAFF
TRBD1 TRBJ1-5 TRBV3-1/TRBV3-2 CASSQDPWGQGSNQPQHF
NA TRBJ1-2 TRBV2 CASSERGVNVGYTF
TRBD2 TRBJ2-3 TRBV2 CASSPGLAVRTQYF
NA TRBJ1-6 TRBV5-4 CASSFAGVAYSPLHF
TRBD1 TRBJ1-2 TRBV2 CASRDRAVGGYTF
TRBD1 TRBJ2-3 TRBV5-1 CASSLGDRVTDTQYF
NA TRBJ2-1 TRBV5-1 CASSLAQYNEQFF
TRBD1 TRBJ1-2 TRBV28 CASSGDRNYGYTF
NA TRBJ2-1 TRBV7-2 CASSLQGYEQFF
TRBD1 TRBJ1-5 TRBV9 CASGTGGPLSNQPQHF
NA TRBJ1-1 TRBV5-3 CARSPLKYIQGTYTEAFF
NA TRBJ1-2 TRBV16 CASSQSTGSYGYGYTF
NA TRBJ1-1 TRBV18 CASSPTENAEAFF
TRBD1 TRBJ1-2 TRBV9 CASSESRTGSYGYTF
TRBD1 TRBJ2-5 TRBV5-8 CASSTGQRQETQYF
NA TRBJ2-2 TRBV30 CAWNGQLDTGELFF
NA TRBJ2-2 TRBV5-6 CASSFEGANTGELFF
TRBD1 TRBJ2-7 TRBV27 CASSLSPTGATYEQYF
TRBD1 TRBJ1-2 TRBV10-3 CAISGGDRPNYGYTF
TRBD2 TRBJ2-5 TRBV7-9 CASSSVPGLAGVINFPYF
TRBD2 TRBJ2-2 TRBV6-2/TRBV6-3 CASSYRLAGGLNTGELFF
TRBD2 TRBJ2-7 TRBV29-1 CSVAKRLAGDEQYF
TRBD1 TRBJ1-4 TRBV6-5 CASRPGTGSNEKLFF
TRBD2 TRBJ2-5 TRBV2 CASSEGTSGGKETQYF
TRBD1 TRBJ1-1 TRBV12-5 CASGFGTGGNTEAFF
TRBD1 TRBJ2-1 TRBV14 CASSQQGLRTGGSTNEQFF
TRBD2 TRBJ2-7 TRBV29-1 CSAQTTPGGHYEQYF
NA TRBJ2-2 TRBV6-2/TRBV6-3 CASSYPQPGELFF
NA TRBJ1-4 TRBV27 CASSRQSLGEKLFF
TRBD2 TRBJ2-5 TRBV6-1 CASSEARSGGTETQYF
NA TRBJ2-2 TRBV6-4 CASSDSFTGELFF